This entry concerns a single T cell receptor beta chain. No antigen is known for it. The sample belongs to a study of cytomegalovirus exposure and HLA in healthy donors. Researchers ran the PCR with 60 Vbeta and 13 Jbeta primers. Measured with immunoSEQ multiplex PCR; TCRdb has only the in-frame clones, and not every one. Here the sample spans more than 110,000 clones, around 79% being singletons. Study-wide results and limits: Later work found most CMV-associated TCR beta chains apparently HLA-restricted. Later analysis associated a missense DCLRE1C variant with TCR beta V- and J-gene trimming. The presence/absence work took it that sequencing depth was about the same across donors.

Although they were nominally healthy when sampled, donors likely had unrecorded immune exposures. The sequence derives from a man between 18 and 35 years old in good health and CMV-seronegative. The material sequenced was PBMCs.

The CDR3 DNA follows: TGTGCCAGCAGCTTAGAGGCTAGGCAGGGGGCTGCTTTCTTT. This sequence encodes CASSLEARQGAAFF. The V and J genes are TRBV7-2 and TRBJ1-1; 8 bases agree with TRBD1. Germline assignment: CDR1 SGHTA and CDR2 FQGNSA. This CDR3 has 14 amino acids. J lost 11 bases, V lost 1 base, and 9 bases had no gene match.